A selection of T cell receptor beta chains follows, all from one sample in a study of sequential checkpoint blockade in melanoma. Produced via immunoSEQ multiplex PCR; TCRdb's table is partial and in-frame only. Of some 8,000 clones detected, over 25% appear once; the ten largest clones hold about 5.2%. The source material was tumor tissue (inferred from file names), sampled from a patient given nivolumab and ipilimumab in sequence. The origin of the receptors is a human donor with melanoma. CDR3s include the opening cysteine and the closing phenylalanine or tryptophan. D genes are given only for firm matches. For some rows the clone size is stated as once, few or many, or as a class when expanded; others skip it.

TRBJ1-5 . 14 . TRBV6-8 TGTGCCAGCAGCTCCGGACAGCACAATCAGCCCCAGCATTTT CASSSGQHNQPQHF
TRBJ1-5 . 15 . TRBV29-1 TGCAGCGTTGGGGATGGTGTTTTGGGCAATCAGCCCCAGCATTTT CSVGDGVLGNQPQHF
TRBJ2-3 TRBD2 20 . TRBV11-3 TGTGCCAGAAGCTTAGAGGGACTAGCGGGAGGAGTTCGAGGCACAGATACGCAGTATTTT CARSLEGLAGGVRGTDTQYF
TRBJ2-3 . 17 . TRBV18 TGTGCCAGCTCTCCCGCACGGGTGGGAACCAGCACAGATACGCAGTATTTT CASSPARVGTSTDTQYF
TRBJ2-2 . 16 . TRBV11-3 TGTGCCAGCAGCTTAGATTCGGGGCATTTCACCGGGGAGCTGTTTTTT CASSLDSGHFTGELFF
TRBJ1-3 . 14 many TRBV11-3 TGTGCCAGCAGCTTAGGGCAGCCAGGAAACACCATATATTTT CASSLGQPGNTIYF
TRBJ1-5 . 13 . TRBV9 TGTGCCAGCACACAGGGCAGGGATCAGCCCCAGCATTTT CASTQGRDQPQHF
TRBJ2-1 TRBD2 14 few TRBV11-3 TGTGCCAGCAGCCTCGGACTAGCTAACAATGAGCAGTTCTTC CASSLGLANNEQFF
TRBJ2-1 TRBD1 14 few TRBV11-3 TGTGCCAGCAGCGGCGCGAGGGGGCGGGATGAGCAGTTCTTC CASSGARGRDEQFF
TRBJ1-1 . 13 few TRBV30 TGTGCCTGGAGGGGTGGATGGCACACTGAAGCTTTCTTT CAWRGGWHTEAFF
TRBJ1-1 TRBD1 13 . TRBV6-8 TGTGCCAGCACCCGACAGGGCGGCACTGAAGCTTTCTTT CASTRQGGTEAFF
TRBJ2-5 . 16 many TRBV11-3 TGTGCCAGCAGCTTAAGGGCCCGCCAGGGCCAAGAGACCCAGTACTTC CASSLRARQGQETQYF
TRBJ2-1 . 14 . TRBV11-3 TGTGCCAGCAGCGGTAGGACAGGGAGGGATGAGCAGTTCTTC CASSGRTGRDEQFF
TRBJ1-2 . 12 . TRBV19 TGTGCCTCCGAACAGGGTAGCTATGGCTACACCTTC CASEQGSYGYTF
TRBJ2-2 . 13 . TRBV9 TGTGCCAGCAGTGAAGTCGCTGGCGGGGAGCTGTTTTTT CASSEVAGGELFF
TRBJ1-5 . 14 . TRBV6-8 TGTGCCAGCAGTGTATTACAGGTTCATCAGCCCCAGCATTTT CASSVLQVHQPQHF
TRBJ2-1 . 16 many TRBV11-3 TGTGCCAGCAGACCCGGGCGGTTCAGCTCCTACAATGAGCAGTTCTTC CASRPGRFSSYNEQFF
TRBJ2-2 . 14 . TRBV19 TGTGCCAGTAGTCCCGGGACTGCCACCGGGGAGCTGTTTTTT CASSPGTATGELFF
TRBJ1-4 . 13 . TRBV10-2 TGCGCCAGTACCCGGGGGATTGGTGAAAAACTGTTTTTT CASTRGIGEKLFF
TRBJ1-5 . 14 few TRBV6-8 TGTGCCAGCAGAGCGACAGGTAGCAATCAGCCCCAGCATTTT CASRATGSNQPQHF
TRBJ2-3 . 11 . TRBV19 TGTGCCAGTAGTATTAGAGATACGCAGTATTTT CASSIRDTQYF
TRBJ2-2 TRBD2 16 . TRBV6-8 TGTGCCATCAGACTTACTAGCGGGAGCCTCACCGGGGAGCTGTTTTTT CAIRLTSGSLTGELFF
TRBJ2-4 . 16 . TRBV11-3 TGTGCCAGCAGCTCAAACAGGGTCCTAGCCAAAAACATTCAGTACTTC CASSSNRVLAKNIQYF
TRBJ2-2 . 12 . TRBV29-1 TGCAGCGGCGACAGTTACACCGGGGAGCTGTTTTTT CSGDSYTGELFF
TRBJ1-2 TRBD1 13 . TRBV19 TGTGCCAGTACCATAGGGGGCAGGTCTGGCTACACCTTC CASTIGGRSGYTF
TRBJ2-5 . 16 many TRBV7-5 TGTGCCAGCAGCTTAGGTGCAGCGGGGGGACAAGAGACCCAGTACTTC CASSLGAAGGQETQYF
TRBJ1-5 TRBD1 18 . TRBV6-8 TGTGCCAGCAGAGACGAGGGACAGGGGTTCTATAGCAATCAGCCCCAGCATTTT CASRDEGQGFYSNQPQHF
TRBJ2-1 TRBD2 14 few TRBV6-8 TGTGCCAGCAGTTATGGACTAGAGGTTAATGAGCAGTTCTTC CASSYGLEVNEQFF
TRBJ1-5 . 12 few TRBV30 TGTGCCTGGAACAGGGGCAATCAGCCCCAGCATTTT CAWNRGNQPQHF
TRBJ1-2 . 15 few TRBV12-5 TGTGCTAGTGGTAAGGACGACCCGGCGGCCTATGGCTACACCTTC CASGKDDPAAYGYTF
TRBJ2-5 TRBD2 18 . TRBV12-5 TGTGCTAGTGGCCGAGGACTAGCGGGAGGCATGGGAGGGGAGACCCAGTACTTC CASGRGLAGGMGGETQYF
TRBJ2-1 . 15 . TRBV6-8 TGTGCCAGCAGTTACGAGGGGAGAGGGTGGAATGAGCAGTTCTTC CASSYEGRGWNEQFF
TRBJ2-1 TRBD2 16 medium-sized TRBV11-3 TGTGCCAGCAGCTTCTCAGCGGGGGGGCGTAACAATGAGCAGTTCTTC CASSFSAGGRNNEQFF
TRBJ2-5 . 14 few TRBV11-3 TGTGCCAGCAGCTTAATCAGGCCCACGGTGACCCAGTACTTC CASSLIRPTVTQYF
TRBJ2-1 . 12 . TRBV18 TGTGCCAGCTCACAAAGGGACAATGAGCAGTTCTTC CASSQRDNEQFF
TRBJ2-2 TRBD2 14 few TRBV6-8 TGTGCCATTAGACTAGCGGGCAGTGTGGGGGAGCTGTTTTTT CAIRLAGSVGELFF
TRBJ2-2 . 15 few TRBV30 TGTGCCTGGAGTGTTGGTGGGAGCGACACCGGGGAGCTGTTTTTT CAWSVGGSDTGELFF
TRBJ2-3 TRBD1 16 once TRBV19 TGTGCCAGTCGACAGGGGGCCAAAACCCACGTAGATACGCAGTATTTT CASRQGAKTHVDTQYF
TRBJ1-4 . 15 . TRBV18 TGTGCCAGCTCACCACCCGCAGCTCCTCTAGAAAAACTGTTTTTT CASSPPAAPLEKLFF
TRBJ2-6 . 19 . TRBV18 TGTGCCAGCTCATCCCAGGGGCGGGGCGAAAACTCTGGGGCCAACGTCCTGACTTTC CASSSQGRGENSGANVLTF